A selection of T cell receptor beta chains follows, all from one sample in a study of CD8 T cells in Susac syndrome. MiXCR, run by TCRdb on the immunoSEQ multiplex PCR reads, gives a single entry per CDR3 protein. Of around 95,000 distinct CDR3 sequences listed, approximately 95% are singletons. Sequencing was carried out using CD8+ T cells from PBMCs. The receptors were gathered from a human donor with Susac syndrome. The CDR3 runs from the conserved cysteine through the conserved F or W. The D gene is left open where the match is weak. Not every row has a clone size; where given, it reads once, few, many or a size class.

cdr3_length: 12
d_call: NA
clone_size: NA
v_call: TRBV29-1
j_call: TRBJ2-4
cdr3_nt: TGCAGCTTCATCCCACAGGAAAACATTCAGTACTTC
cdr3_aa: CSFIPQENIQYF

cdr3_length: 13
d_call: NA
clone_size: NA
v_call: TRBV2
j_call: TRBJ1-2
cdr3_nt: TGTGCCAGCACCTATGGGGGGGCAGATGGCTACACCTTC
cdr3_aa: CASTYGGADGYTF

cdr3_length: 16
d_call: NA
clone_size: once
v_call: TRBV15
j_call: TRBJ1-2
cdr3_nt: TGTGCCACCAGCAGAGACACCCGGGCCACCGGAGATGGCTACACCTTC
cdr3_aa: CATSRDTRATGDGYTF

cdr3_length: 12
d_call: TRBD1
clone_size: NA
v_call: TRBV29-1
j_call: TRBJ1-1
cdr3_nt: TGCAGCGTTCAGGGGGTGAACACTGAAGCTTTCTTT
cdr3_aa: CSVQGVNTEAFF

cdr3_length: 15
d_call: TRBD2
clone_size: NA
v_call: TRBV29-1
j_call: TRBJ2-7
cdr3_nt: TGCAGCGTTGAGAGACTAGCGGGGACATCCTACGAGCAGTACTTC
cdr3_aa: CSVERLAGTSYEQYF

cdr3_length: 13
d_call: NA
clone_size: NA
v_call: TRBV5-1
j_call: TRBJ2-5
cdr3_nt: TGCGCCAGCAGTCAGGGCAGCCAAGAGACCCAGTACTTC
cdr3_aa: CASSQGSQETQYF

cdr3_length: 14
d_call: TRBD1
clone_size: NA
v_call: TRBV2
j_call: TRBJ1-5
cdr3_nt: TGTGCCAGCAGTGCCGGGACAGACTATCAGCCCCAGCATTTT
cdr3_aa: CASSAGTDYQPQHF

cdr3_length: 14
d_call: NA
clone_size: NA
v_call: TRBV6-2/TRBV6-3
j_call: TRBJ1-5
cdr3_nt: TGTGCCAGCAGACAGACAGGAGTGGGACAGCCCCAGCATTTT
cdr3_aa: CASRQTGVGQPQHF

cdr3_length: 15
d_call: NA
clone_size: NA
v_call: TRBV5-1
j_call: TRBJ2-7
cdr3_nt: TGCGCCAGCAGCTTGGAAGGGGACCAACTCTACGAGCAGTACTTC
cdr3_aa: CASSLEGDQLYEQYF

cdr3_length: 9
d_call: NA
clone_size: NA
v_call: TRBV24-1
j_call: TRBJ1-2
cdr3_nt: TGTGCCACAGCGGGGGGCTACACCTTC
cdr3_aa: CATAGGYTF

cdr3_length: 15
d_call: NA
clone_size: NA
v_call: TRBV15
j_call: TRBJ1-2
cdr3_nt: TGTGCCACCAGCAGAACCGGGACTCAAGAAGAAGGCTACACCTTC
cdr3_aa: CATSRTGTQEEGYTF

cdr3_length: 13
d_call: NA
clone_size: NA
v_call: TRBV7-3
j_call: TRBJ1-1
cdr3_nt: TGTGCCAGCAATAGTGGCGGGGTCACTGAAGCTTTCTTT
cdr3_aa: CASNSGGVTEAFF

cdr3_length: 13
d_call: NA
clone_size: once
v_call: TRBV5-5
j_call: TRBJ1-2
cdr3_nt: TGTGCCAGCAGCTTGCCCACCGCTTGGAGCTACACCTTC
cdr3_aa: CASSLPTAWSYTF

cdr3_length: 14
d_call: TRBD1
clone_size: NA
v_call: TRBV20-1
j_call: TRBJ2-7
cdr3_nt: TGCAGTGCTAGAGATCTGGGACAGGGCGCCGAGCAGTACTTC
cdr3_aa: CSARDLGQGAEQYF

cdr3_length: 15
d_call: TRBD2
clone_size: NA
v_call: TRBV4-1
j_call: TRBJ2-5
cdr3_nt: TGCGCCAGCAGCCAAGGTCTAGCGGGGGGAAAGACCCAGTACTTC
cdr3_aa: CASSQGLAGGKTQYF

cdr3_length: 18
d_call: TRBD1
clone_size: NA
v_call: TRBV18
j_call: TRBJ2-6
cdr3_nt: TGTGCCAGCTCACCTCGGACAGGGCAGAACTCTGGGGCCAACGTCCTGACTTTC
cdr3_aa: CASSPRTGQNSGANVLTF

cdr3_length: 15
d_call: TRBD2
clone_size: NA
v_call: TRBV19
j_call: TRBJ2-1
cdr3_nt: TGTGCCAGCCACGCTACTAGCGGGGATGCGAATGAGCAGTTCTTC
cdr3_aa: CASHATSGDANEQFF

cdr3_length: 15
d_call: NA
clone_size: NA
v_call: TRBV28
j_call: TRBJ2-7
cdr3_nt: TGTGCCAGCTGCCCCCCGGAGGTCCGGACCTACGAGCAGTACTTC
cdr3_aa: CASCPPEVRTYEQYF

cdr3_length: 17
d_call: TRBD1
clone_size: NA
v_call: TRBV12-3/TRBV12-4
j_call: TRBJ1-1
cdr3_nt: TGTGCCAGCAGTCCCTTGGGAACAGGGGAGGTGAGGACTGAAGTTTTCTTT
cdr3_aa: CASSPLGTGEVRTEVFF

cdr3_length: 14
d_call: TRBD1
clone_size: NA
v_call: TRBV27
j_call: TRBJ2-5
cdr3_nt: TGTGCCAGCAGTTCCCGGGACAGTCAAGAGACCCAGTACTTC
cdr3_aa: CASSSRDSQETQYF

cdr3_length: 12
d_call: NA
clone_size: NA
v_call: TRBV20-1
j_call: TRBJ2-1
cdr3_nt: TGCAGTCCTCTGCGCTCCTACAATGAGCAGTTCTTC
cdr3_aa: CSPLRSYNEQFF

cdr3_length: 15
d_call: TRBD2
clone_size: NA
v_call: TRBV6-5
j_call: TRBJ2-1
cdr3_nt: TGTGCCAGCAGCTCGACTAGCGGGGGGGGGAATGAGCAGTTCTTC
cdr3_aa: CASSSTSGGGNEQFF

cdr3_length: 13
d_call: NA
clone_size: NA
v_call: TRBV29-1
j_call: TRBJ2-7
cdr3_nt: TGCAGCGTTGCCTTCCGAACAGGGTACGAGCAGTACTTC
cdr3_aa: CSVAFRTGYEQYF

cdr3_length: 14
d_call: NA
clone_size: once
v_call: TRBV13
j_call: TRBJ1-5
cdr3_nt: TGTGCCAGCAGCCAAGGCCACCTCAATCAGCCCCAGCATTTT
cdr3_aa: CASSQGHLNQPQHF

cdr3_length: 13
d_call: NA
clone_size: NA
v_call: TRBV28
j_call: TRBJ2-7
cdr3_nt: TGTGCCAGCAGCAACGGGGACACCTACGAGCAGTACTTC
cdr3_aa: CASSNGDTYEQYF

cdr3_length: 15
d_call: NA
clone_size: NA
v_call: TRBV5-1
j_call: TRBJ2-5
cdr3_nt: TGCGCCAGCAGCTTCACAGGGTCTGGACAAGAGACCCAGTACTTC
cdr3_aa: CASSFTGSGQETQYF

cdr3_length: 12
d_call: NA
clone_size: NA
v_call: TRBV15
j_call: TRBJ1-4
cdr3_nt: TGTGCCACCAGCAGGGATGGGGAAAAACTGTTTTTT
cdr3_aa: CATSRDGEKLFF

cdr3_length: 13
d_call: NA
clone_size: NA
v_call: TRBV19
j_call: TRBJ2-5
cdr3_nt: TGTGCCAGTAGTACCGGGGGCCGAGAGACCCAGTACTTC
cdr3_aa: CASSTGGRETQYF

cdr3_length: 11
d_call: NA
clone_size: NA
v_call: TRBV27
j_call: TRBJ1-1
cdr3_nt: TGTGCCAGCAGGCAGGCCGGCGAAGCTTTCTTT
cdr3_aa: CASRQAGEAFF

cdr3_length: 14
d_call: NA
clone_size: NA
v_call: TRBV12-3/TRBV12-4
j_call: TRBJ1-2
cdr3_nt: TGTGCCAGCCGGGCAGCGGGGGCATGGGACGGCTACACCTTC
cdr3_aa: CASRAAGAWDGYTF

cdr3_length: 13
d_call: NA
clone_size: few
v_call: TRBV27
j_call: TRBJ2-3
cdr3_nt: TGTGCCAGCAGTTCGTCCGGCACAGATACGCAGTATTTT
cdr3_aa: CASSSSGTDTQYF

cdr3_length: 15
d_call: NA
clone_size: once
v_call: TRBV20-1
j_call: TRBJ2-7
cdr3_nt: TGCAGTGCTAGAGTACTGGGACTGACCACCTACGAGCAGTACTTC
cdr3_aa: CSARVLGLTTYEQYF

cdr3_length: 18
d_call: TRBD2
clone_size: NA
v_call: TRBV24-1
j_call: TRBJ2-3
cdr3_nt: TGTGCCACCAGTGACACCGGGACTAGGGGTGTTGGGGCAGATACGCAGTATTTT
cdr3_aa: CATSDTGTRGVGADTQYF

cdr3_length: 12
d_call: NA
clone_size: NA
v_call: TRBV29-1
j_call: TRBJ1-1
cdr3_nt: TGCAGCGTGCGAACGGGGGTAAATGAAGCTTTCTTT
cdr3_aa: CSVRTGVNEAFF

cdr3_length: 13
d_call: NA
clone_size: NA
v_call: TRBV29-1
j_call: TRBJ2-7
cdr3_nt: TGCAGCGTTGAAGGGGGGACTCGGGTCGAGCAGTACTTC
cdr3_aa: CSVEGGTRVEQYF

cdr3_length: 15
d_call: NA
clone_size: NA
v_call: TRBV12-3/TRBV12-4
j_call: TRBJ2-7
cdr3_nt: TGTGCCAGCAGTCTCCGTAGGGGACAAAGCTACGAGCAGTACTTC
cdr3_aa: CASSLRRGQSYEQYF

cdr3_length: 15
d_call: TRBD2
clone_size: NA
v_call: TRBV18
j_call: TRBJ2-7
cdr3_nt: TGTGCCAGCTCACCGGGACTAGCGGGATCCTACGAGCAGTACTTC
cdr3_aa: CASSPGLAGSYEQYF

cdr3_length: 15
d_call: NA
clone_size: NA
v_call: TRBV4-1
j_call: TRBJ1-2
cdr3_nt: TGCGCCAGCAGCCAGGAAACAGGGTTTCGGTATGGCTACACCTTC
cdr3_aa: CASSQETGFRYGYTF

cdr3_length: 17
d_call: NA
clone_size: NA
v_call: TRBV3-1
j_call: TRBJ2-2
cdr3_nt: TGTGCCAGCAGCCCTTGGAGCGGGTCCTTGGACACCGGGGAGCTGTTTTTT
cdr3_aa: CASSPWSGSLDTGELFF

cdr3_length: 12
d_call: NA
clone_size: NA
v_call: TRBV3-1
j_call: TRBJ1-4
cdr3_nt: TGTGCCAGTTCAGGGTCGGATGAAAAACTGTTTTTT
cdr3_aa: CASSGSDEKLFF

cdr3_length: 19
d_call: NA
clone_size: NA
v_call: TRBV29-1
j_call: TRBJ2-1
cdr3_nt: TGCAGCGTTGATAGTCCCCCGGGGGGCGCGGGACCCAGCTACAATGAGCAGTTCTTC
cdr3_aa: CSVDSPPGGAGPSYNEQFF

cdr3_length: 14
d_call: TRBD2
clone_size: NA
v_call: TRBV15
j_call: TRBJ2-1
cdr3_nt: TGTGCCACCGGCGGGAGGGCCAGCTACAATGAGCAGTTCTTC
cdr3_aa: CATGGRASYNEQFF

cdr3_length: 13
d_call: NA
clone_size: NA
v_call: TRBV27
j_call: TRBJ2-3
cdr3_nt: TGTGCCAGCAGCCCGACAAGGGCAGATACGCAGTATTTT
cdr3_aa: CASSPTRADTQYF

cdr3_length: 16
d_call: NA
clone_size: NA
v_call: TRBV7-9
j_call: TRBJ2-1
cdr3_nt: TGTGCCAGCAGCTCCCTACAGGGAATCTCCTACAATGAGCAGTTCTTC
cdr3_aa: CASSSLQGISYNEQFF

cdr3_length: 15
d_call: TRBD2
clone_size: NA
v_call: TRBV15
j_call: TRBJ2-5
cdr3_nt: TGTGCCACCAGCAGAGAAGCGGGGAGCCCAGAGACCCAGTACTTC
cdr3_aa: CATSREAGSPETQYF

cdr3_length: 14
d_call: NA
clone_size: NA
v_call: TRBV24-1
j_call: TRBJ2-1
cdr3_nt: TGTGCCACCAGTGAGTCCGGGAGAAACAATGAGCAGTTCTTC
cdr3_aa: CATSESGRNNEQFF

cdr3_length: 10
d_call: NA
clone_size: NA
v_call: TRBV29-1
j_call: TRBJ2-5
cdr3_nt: TGCAGCGTTGAAGAGTGGACCCAGTACTTC
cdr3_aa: CSVEEWTQYF

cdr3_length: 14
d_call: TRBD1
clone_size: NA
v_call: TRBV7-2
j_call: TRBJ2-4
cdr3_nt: TGTGCCAGCAGCTTAGCGACAGGGCGGTACATTCAGTACTTC
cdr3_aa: CASSLATGRYIQYF

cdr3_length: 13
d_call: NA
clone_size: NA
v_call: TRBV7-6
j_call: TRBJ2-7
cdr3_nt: TGTGCCAGCCGAGACAAGGGGGGCCACGAGCAGTACTTC
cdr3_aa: CASRDKGGHEQYF

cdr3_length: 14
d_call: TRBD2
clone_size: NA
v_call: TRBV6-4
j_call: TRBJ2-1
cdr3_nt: TGTGCCAGCAGTCCTAGCGGGGGGGCCCATGAGCAGTTCTTC
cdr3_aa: CASSPSGGAHEQFF

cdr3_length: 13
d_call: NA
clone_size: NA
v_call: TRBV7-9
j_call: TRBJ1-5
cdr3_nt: TGTGCCAGCAGCCCGACATTCGACCACCCCCAGCATTTT
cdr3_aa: CASSPTFDHPQHF

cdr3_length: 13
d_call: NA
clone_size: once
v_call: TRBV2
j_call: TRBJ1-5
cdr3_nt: TGTGCCAGCGCGTCCTGGCAGGGCCAGCCCCAGCATTTT
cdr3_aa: CASASWQGQPQHF

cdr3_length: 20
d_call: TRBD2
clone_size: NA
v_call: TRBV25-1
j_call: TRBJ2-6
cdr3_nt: TGTGCCAGCAGTGAATATAGGGGGACTAGCGGGAGATCCGGGGCCAACGTCCTGACTTTC
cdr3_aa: CASSEYRGTSGRSGANVLTF

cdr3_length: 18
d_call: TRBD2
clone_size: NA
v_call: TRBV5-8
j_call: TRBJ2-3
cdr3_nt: TGTGCCAGCAGCCCGGGACTAGCGGGAGGATGGGGCACAGATACGCAGTATTTT
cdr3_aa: CASSPGLAGGWGTDTQYF

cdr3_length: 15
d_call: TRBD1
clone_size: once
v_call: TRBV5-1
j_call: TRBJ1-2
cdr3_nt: TGCGCCAGCAGCTTGGGGCCCGACAGGGGGTTTGGCTACACCTTC
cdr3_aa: CASSLGPDRGFGYTF